This T cell receptor beta chain was captured by sequencing in a study of identical twins. A template switching step contributed a universal primer site, while unique molecular identifiers were present in the cDNA. TCRdb independently ran MiXCR on the 5' RACE reads; one entry per CDR3 protein. The sample records hundreds of thousands of distinct CDR3 sequences, around 9.6% being singletons. Only healthy Caucasians were enrolled as donors. V was trimmed by 4 bases and J by 1 base, leaving 7 bases between them. The CDR3 runs 13 residues. CDR1 is SGHRS, CDR2 YFSETQ, per germline. In this sample, this clonotype turned up a few times.

The chain links TRBV5-1 to TRBJ2-3; perhaps TRBD2 as D (5 bases). Specimen: memory (CD45RO+) T cells sorted from blood. The receptor comes from a woman aged 18-35 years in good health. This CDR3 is CASSPEGTDTQYF. CDR3 DNA: TGCGCCAGCAGCCCGGAGGGCACAGATACGCAGTATTTT. Full variable domain (remainder filled in from reference TRBV5-1 and TRBJ2-3): KAGVTQTPRYLIKTRGQQVTLSCSPISGHRSVSWYQQTPGQGLQFLFEYFSETQRNKGNFPGRFSGRQFSNSRSEMNVSTLELGDSALYLCASSPEGTDTQYFGPGTRLTVL.